This T cell receptor (beta chain) originates from a study of T cells after yellow fever vaccination. Findings of the study overall: Contaminants from the bulk population, in the form of abundant clonotypes, could be found in FACS-sorted repertoires. Weaker overall, the secondary response nonetheless peaked faster (day 5 versus 15).

Via MiXCR, TCRdb re-called the 5' RACE reads, giving one row per CDR3 protein. The sample yields tens of thousands of distinct CDR3 sequences, approximately 7% seen once. Trimming cost V 1 base and J 0 bases, with 17 bases left between them. The CDR3 totals 18 residues. Germline lookup yields CDR1 LGHNT and CDR2 FRNRAP. This clonotype was found many times. Its antigen remains unknown. This chain connects TRBV12-5 to TRBJ2-3; D is unclear. The TCR sequence derives from a man aged 25 to 40 who received the YFV17D yellow fever vaccine. The input for sequencing was CD8+ T cells sorted from PBMCs, taken 15 days after the yellow fever booster vaccination. As DNA, the CDR3 is TGTGCTAGTGGTTTGGGGGAATTGTCCCTCGCTAGCACAGATACGCAGTATTTT. It translates to CASGLGELSLASTDTQYF.